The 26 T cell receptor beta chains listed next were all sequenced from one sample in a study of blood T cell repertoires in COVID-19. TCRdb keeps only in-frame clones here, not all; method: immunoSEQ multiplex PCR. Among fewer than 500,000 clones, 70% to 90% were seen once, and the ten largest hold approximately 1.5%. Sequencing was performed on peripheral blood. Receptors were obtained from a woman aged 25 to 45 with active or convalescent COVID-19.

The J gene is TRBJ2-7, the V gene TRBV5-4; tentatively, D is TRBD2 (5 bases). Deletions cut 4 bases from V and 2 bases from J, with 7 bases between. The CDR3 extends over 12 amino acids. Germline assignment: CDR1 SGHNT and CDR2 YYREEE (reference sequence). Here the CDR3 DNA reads TGTGCCAGCAGCCTCGGGACCTACGAGCAGTACTTC. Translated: CASSLGTYEQYF.

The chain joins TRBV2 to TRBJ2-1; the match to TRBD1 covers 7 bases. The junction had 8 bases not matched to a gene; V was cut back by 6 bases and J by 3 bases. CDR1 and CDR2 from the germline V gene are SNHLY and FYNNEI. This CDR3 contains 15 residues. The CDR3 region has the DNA TGTGCCAGCAGCCCGCTGGGGACAGACTACAATGAGCAGTTCTTC. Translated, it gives CASSPLGTDYNEQFF.

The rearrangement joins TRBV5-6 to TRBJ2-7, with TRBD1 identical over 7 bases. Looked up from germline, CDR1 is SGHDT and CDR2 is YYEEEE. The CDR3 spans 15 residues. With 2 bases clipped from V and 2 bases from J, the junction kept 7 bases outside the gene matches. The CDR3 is CASSLLGQITYEQYF. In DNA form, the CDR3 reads TGTGCCAGCAGCTTACTGGGACAGATTACCTACGAGCAGTACTTC.

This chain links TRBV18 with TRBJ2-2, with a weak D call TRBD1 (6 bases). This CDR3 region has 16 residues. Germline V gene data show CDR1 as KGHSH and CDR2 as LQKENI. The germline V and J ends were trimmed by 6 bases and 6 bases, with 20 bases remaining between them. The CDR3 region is CASSPWAGDHAGELFF. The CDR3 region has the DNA TGTGCCAGCTCCCCCTGGGCAGGGGATCACGCCGGGGAGCTGTTTTTT.

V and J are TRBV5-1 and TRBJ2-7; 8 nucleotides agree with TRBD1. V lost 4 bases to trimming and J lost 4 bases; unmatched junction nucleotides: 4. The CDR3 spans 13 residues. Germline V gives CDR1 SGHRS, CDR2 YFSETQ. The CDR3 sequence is CASSVGQVYEQYF. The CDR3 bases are TGCGCCAGCAGCGTGGGACAGGTGTACGAGCAGTACTTC.

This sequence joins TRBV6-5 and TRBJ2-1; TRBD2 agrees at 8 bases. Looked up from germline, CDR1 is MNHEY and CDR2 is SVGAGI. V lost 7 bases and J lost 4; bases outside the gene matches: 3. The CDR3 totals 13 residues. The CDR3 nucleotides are TGTGCCAGCACTAGCGGGCCTTACAATGAGCAGTTCTTC. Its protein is CASTSGPYNEQFF.

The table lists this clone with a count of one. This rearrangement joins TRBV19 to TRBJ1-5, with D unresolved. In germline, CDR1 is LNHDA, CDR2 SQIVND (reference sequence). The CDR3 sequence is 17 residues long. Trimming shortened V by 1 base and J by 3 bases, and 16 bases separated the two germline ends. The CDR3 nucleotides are TGTGCCAGTAGTATAGGTCGTTTGGCAGGCCACAATCAGCCCCAGCATTTT. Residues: CASSIGRLAGHNQPQHF.

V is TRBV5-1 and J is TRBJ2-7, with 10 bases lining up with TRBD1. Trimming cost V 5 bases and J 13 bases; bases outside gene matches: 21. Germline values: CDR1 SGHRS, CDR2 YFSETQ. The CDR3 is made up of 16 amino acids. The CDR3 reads CASSFSLGQGVPRVYF. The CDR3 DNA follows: TGCGCCAGCAGTTTTTCGTTAGGACAGGGGGTCCCCCGCGTCTACTTC.

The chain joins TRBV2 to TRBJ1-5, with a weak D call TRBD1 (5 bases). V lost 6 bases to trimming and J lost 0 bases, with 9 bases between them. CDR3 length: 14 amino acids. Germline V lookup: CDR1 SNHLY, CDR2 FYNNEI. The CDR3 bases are TGTGCCAGCAGCCCGGACATTAGCAATCAGCCCCAGCATTTT. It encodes CASSPDISNQPQHF.

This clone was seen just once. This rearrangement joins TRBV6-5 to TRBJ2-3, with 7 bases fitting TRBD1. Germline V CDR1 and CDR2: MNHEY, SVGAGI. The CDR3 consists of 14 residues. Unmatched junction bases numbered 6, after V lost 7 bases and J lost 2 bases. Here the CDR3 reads CASTATGNTDTQYF. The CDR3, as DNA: TGTGCCAGCACCGCGACAGGGAACACAGATACGCAGTATTTT.

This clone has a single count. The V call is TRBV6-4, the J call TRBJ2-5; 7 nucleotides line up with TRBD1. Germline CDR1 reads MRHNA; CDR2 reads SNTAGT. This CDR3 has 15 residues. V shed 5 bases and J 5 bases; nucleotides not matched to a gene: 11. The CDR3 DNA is TGTGCCAGCAGTATCAGTCACAGGGGTAGGGAGACCCAGTACTTC. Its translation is CASSISHRGRETQYF.

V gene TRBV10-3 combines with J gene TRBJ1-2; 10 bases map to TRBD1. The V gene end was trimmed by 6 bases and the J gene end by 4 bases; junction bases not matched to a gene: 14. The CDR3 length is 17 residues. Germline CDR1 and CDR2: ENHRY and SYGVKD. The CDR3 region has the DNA TGTGCCATCAGGACAGGGGGCCCGTCTGGTTTAGGCTATGGCTACACCTTC. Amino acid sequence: CAIRTGGPSGLGYGYTF.

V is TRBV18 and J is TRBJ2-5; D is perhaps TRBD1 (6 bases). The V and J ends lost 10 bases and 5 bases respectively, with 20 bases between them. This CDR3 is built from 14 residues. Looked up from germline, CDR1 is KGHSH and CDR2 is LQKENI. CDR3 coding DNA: TGTGCCACCAAGAAAAGGGGGAACGGGGAGACCCAGTACTTC. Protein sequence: CATKKRGNGETQYF. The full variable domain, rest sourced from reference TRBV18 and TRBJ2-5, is NAGVMQNPRHLVRRRGQEARLRCSPMKGHSHVYWYRQLPEEGLKFMVYLQKENIIDESGMPKERFSAEFPKEGPSILRIQQVVRGDSAAYFCATKKRGNGETQYFGPGTRLLVL.

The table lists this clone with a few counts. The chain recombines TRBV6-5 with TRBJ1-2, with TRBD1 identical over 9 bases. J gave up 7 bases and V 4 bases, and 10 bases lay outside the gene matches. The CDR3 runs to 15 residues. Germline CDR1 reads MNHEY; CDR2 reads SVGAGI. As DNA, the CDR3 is TGTGCCAGCAGTTCCCGGGACAGGGTTTTTTCTGGCTACACCTTC. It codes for CASSSRDRVFSGYTF.

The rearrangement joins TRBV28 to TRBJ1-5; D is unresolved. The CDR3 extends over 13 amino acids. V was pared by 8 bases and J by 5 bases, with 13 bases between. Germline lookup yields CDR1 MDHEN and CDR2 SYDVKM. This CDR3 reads CASRRYSDQPQHF. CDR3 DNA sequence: TGTGCCAGCCGGCGGTACTCTGATCAGCCCCAGCATTTT. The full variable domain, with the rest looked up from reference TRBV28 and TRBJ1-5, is DVKVTQSSRYLVKRTGEKVFLECVQDMDHENMFWYRQDPGLGLRLIYFSYDVKMKEKGDIPEGYSVSREKKERFSLILESASTNQTSMYLCASRRYSDQPQHFGDGTRLSIL.

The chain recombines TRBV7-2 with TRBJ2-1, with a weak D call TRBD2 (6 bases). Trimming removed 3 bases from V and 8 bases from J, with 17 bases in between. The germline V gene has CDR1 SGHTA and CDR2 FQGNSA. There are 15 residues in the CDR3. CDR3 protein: CASSLGLTQVDEQFF. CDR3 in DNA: TGTGCCAGCAGCTTGGGACTGACCCAGGTCGATGAGCAGTTCTTC.

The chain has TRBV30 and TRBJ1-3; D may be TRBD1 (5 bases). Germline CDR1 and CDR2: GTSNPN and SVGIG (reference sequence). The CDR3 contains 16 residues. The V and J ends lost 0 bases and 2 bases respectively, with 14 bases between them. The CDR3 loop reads CAWSVGWGVPGNTIYF. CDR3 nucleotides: TGTGCCTGGAGTGTAGGATGGGGGGTTCCTGGAAACACCATATATTTT.

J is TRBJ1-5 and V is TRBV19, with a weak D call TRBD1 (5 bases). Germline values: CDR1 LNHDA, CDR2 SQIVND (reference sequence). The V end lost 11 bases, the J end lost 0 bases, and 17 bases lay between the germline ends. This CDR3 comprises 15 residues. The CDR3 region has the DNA TGTGCCTCAACGACAGACTCTTATAGCAATCAGCCCCAGCATTTT. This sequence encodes CASTTDSYSNQPQHF.

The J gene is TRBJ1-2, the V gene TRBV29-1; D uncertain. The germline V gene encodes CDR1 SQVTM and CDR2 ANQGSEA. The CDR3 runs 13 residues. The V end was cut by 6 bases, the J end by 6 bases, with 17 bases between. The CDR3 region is CSVPRRYADGYTF. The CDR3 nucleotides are TGCAGCGTACCTCGCCGCTATGCGGATGGCTACACCTTC.

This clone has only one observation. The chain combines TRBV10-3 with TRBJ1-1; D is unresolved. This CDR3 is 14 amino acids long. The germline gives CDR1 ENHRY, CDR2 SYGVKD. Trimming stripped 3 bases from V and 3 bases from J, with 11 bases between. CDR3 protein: CAISERASDTEAFF. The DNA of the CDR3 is TGTGCCATCAGTGAACGAGCCTCGGACACTGAAGCTTTCTTT.

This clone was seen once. DNA for the CDR3: TGTGCCAGCAGTGATCGTCCGGCGGGACCCAGCTCCTACGAGCAGTACTTC. Its protein product is CASSDRPAGPSSYEQYF. The genes are TRBV2 and TRBJ2-7; D may be TRBD2 (6 bases). V lost 3 bases and J 0 bases, leaving 18 bases between the germline ends. CDR1 SNHLY and CDR2 FYNNEI come from the germline V gene. The CDR3 contains 17 residues.

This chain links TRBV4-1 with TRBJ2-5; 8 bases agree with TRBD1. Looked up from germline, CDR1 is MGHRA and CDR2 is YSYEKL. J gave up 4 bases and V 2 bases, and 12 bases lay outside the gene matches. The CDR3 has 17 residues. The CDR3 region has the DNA TGCGCCAGCAGCCAAAACCCCGGGGCACAGGGGGGAGAGACCCAGTACTTC. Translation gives CASSQNPGAQGGETQYF.

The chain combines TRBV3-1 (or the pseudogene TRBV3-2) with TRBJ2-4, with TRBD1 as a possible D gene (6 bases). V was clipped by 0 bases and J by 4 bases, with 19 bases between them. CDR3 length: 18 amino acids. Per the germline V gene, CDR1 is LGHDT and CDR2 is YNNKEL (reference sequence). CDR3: CASSQETTVGTSKNIQYF. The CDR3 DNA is TGTGCCAGCAGCCAAGAAACGACGGTGGGGACATCGAAAAACATTCAGTACTTC.

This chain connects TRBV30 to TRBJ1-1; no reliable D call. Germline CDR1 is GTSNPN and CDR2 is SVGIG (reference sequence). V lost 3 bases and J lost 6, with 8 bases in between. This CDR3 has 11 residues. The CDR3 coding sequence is TGTGCCTGGAGGGTATACTCTGAAGCTTTCTTT. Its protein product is CAWRVYSEAFF.

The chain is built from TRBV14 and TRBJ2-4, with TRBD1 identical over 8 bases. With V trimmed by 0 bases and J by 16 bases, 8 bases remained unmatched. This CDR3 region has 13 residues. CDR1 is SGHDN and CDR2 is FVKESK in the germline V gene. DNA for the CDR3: TGTGCCAGCAGCCAAGAAATTGGGGGACAGGTATACTTC. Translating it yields CASSQEIGGQVYF.

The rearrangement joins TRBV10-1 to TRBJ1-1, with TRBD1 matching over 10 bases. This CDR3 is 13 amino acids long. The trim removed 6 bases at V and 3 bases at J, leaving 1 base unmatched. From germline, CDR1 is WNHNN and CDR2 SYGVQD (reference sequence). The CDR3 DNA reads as TGCGCCAGCAGAGGACAGGGGGACACTGAAGCTTTCTTT. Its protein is CASRGQGDTEAFF.